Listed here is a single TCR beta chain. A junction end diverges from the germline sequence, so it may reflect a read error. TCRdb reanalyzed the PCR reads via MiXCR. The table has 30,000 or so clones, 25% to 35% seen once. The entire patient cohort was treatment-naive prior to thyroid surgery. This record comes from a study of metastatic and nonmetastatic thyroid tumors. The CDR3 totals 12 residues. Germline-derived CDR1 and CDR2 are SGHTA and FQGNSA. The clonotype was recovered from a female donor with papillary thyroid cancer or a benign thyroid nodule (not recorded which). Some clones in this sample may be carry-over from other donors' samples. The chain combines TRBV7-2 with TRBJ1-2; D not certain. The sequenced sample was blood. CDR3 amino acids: CASILSDYGYSF. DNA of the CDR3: TGTGCCAGCATCTTATCCGACTATGGCTACTCCTTC.